This T cell receptor beta chain derives from a study of regulatory T cells in long-lasting Graves disease. Per germline, CDR1 GTSNPN and CDR2 SVGIG (reference sequence). CDR3 size: 14 residues. V lost 3 bases, J lost 1 base, and 11 bases lay in between. According to the study, TCR beta libraries were built with iRepertoire HTBI primers and CDR3-region Arm-PCR. TCRdb reanalysed the multiplex PCR reads using MiXCR and keeps one entry per CDR3 protein. The table has 300,000 to 500,000 distinct CDR3 sequences, more than 20% seen once. Indicated time point: persistent/refractory GD, antithyroid drugs over 5 years with positive TRAb. The TCR library was made from RNA extracted from PBMCs.

The TCR sequence derives from a female donor with Graves disease. The chain has TRBV30 and TRBJ2-3, with D perhaps TRBD1 (5 bases). Sequenced here: peripheral blood mononuclear cells (PBMCs), sampled when the disease was refractory, from a patient treated with antithyroid drugs. Here the CDR3 DNA reads TGTGCCTGGAGCGACAGTCTGGGCACAGATACGCAGTATTTT. Amino acids: CAWSDSLGTDTQYF.